There are a few counts of the clone carrying this T cell receptor (beta chain). This sample was included in a study of regulatory T cells in long-lasting Graves disease. iRepertoire HTBI primers and Arm-PCR of CDR3 regions built TCR beta libraries. A single record per CDR3 protein comes from TCRdb applying MiXCR to the multiplex PCR reads. Among some 430,000 distinct CDR3 sequences listed, 20% to 25% were seen once. Stated time point: persistent/refractory GD, antithyroid drugs over 5 years with positive TRAb. Following extraction of RNA from PBMCs, that RNA was used to make the TCR library. Between the trimmed V and J ends, which lost 5 bases and 1 base, there was a span of 7 bases. CDR1 and CDR2 from the germline V gene are KGHDR and SFDVKD. The CDR3 consists of 14 residues.

This receptor was obtained from a female donor with Graves disease. The V and J genes are TRBV24-1 and TRBJ2-2, with a possible D match to TRBD1 (5 bases). This specimen consisted of peripheral blood mononuclear cells (PBMCs), obtained when the disease was refractory, from a patient treated with antithyroid drugs. CDR3 coding DNA: TGTGCCACCAGTGGTGACAGGAACACCGGGGAGCTGTTTTTT. This gives the protein CATSGDRNTGELFF.